Listed below are T cell receptor beta chains from one sample, sequenced in a study of T cell changes during pregnancy in multiple sclerosis. Only in-frame clones appear in the TCRdb table, and some are missing; sequencing was by immunoSEQ multiplex PCR. This repertoire shows 30,000 to 45,000 clones, about 91% found once; its top ten account for 0.47%. The sample here was CD4+ T cells from peripheral blood mononuclear cells, taken after pregnancy. These receptors were taken from a female donor with multiple sclerosis, enrolled in a pregnancy study. Both conserved end residues are part of each CDR3. The D gene is left open where the match is weak. Rows give clone size only sometimes, using once, few, many, or a class for an expanded clone.

CDR3 length,J gene,D gene,clone size,V gene,CDR3 DNA,CDR3 protein
13,TRBJ1-2,TRBD1,.,TRBV18,TGTGCCAGCTCACCAGGGACAGGTTATGGCTACACCTTC,CASSPGTGYGYTF
18,TRBJ1-3,TRBD1,once,TRBV19,TGTGCCAGCAGAAGGCGCCGGGACAGGGGGCCTTCTGGAAACACCATATATTTT,CASRRRRDRGPSGNTIYF
16,TRBJ1-5,TRBD1,.,TRBV28,TGTGCCAGCAGTCGGTTCGGACAGGGAATGAATCAGCCCCAGCATTTT,CASSRFGQGMNQPQHF
13,TRBJ1-4,TRBD1,once,TRBV10-3,TGTGCCGCCACAGGGGTCCCTAATGAAAAACTGTTTTTT,CAATGVPNEKLFF
13,TRBJ2-1,.,.,TRBV6-6,TGTGCCAGCAGCCCCATAGGAGGCAATGAGCAGTTCTTC,CASSPIGGNEQFF
16,TRBJ1-5,TRBD1,.,TRBV19,TGTGCCAGTAGTATAAACCGGGGACAGGTCAATCAGCCCCAGCATTTT,CASSINRGQVNQPQHF
17,TRBJ2-1,TRBD2,.,TRBV10-1,TGCGCCAGCAGTGCCCTCGGGACTAGCGGGAGTGGCAATGAGCAGTTCTTC,CASSALGTSGSGNEQFF
16,TRBJ1-1,TRBD1,.,TRBV5-1,TGCGCCAGCAGCTTGGCGACAGGGGGCGCCTTCACTGAAGCTTTCTTT,CASSLATGGAFTEAFF
14,TRBJ1-3,.,.,TRBV11-3,TGTGCCAGCAGCCACGGCGGCTCTGGAAACACCATATATTTT,CASSHGGSGNTIYF
11,TRBJ2-1,TRBD2,.,TRBV20-1,TGCAGTGCCACCCCTGGGACTAGTCGCTTCTTC,CSATPGTSRFF
15,TRBJ2-1,TRBD1,.,TRBV7-9,TGTGCCAGCAGCCCCCCGGGGGACAGGGGCAATGAGCAGTTCTTC,CASSPPGDRGNEQFF
14,TRBJ1-1,.,.,TRBV10-3,TGTGCCATCAGTAGGGGAAGGTCTGACACTGAAGCTTTCTTT,CAISRGRSDTEAFF
15,TRBJ1-1,.,once,TRBV18,TGTGCCAGCTCACCTTCAATAACAGGGATCCTTGAAGCTTTCTTT,CASSPSITGILEAFF
15,TRBJ2-1,.,.,TRBV7-3,TGTGCCAGCAGCCAACAGGGTCCCTCTTACAATGAGCAGTTCTTC,CASSQQGPSYNEQFF
15,TRBJ1-2,TRBD1,.,TRBV27,TGTGCCAGCAGTTTGCGTGGCCCGACAGGGCGAGGCTACACCTTC,CASSLRGPTGRGYTF
14,TRBJ2-7,.,.,TRBV9,TGTGCCAGCAGCGTAGGAACTAGCTTCTACGAGCAGTACTTC,CASSVGTSFYEQYF
15,TRBJ1-1,TRBD1,.,TRBV29-1,TGCAGCGTTGGGAGTCACAGGGGGCAGACCACTGAAGCTTTCTTT,CSVGSHRGQTTEAFF
14,TRBJ1-2,.,.,TRBV18,TGTGCCAGCTCACCCTCTGTAGACTTCTATGGCTACACCTTC,CASSPSVDFYGYTF
16,TRBJ1-3,TRBD1,.,TRBV7-2,TGTGCCAGCAGCCGAAGACAGGGGGCGATCGGAAACACCATATATTTT,CASSRRQGAIGNTIYF
15,TRBJ1-5,.,.,TRBV28,TGTGCCAGCAGTTTGGGCGACAGGAGCAATCAGCCCCAGCATTTT,CASSLGDRSNQPQHF
17,TRBJ2-5,TRBD1,.,TRBV4-3,TGCGCCAGCAGCCAAGAGGGGACAGGCCGCTACCAAGAGACCCAGTACTTC,CASSQEGTGRYQETQYF
11,TRBJ2-7,.,.,TRBV25-1,TGTGCCAGCAGTGAGGGGCGGGAGCAGTACTTC,CASSEGREQYF
15,TRBJ1-3,.,.,TRBV27,TGTGCCAGCAGTTTCAAGGGGGTCTCTGGAAACACCATATATTTT,CASSFKGVSGNTIYF
13,TRBJ1-2,.,.,TRBV6-5,TGTGCCAGCACCCCCGGGGCTAACTATGGCTACACCTTC,CASTPGANYGYTF
15,TRBJ2-1,.,.,TRBV4-1,TGCGCCAGCAGCCCCCAGGGCGTCCCCTACAATGAGCAGTTCTTC,CASSPQGVPYNEQFF
16,TRBJ1-1,.,.,TRBV7-9,TGTGCCAGCAGCTTAGCCCCCCAGGGGAAAGATACTGAAGCTTTCTTT,CASSLAPQGKDTEAFF
12,TRBJ2-5,.,once,TRBV18,TGTGCCAGCTCACCCCGAGGAGAGACCCAGTACTTC,CASSPRGETQYF
15,TRBJ1-1,.,few,TRBV6-5,TGTGCCAGCAGTTACTCCACACCCCCCAACACTGAAGCTTTCTTT,CASSYSTPPNTEAFF
14,TRBJ1-2,TRBD1,.,TRBV5-4,TGTGCCAGCAGCCTAGGGGGCGCGAGATATGGCTACACCTTC,CASSLGGARYGYTF
16,TRBJ1-1,TRBD1,.,TRBV7-3,TGTGCCAGCAGCTTGGCAGTAACAGGGGGAGGCACTGAAGCTTTCTTT,CASSLAVTGGGTEAFF
15,TRBJ2-1,TRBD2,.,TRBV5-4,TGTGCCAGCAGCTCCGGACTAGCGAGGTACAATGAGCAGTTCTTC,CASSSGLARYNEQFF
14,TRBJ2-3,.,.,TRBV5-5,TGTGCCAGCAGCTTAGGACAGAGCACAGATACGCAGTATTTT,CASSLGQSTDTQYF
14,TRBJ2-5,TRBD1,.,TRBV9,TGTGCCAGCGGGACAGGGAACAGTATAGAGACCCAGTACTTC,CASGTGNSIETQYF
16,TRBJ2-7,TRBD2,.,TRBV7-9,TGTGCCAGCAGCTTAGCCCTAGCGGCAAACTTTTACGAGCAGTACTTC,CASSLALAANFYEQYF
13,TRBJ2-5,.,.,TRBV7-3,TGTGCCAGCAGCGGACACCCGCGGGAGACCCAGTACTTC,CASSGHPRETQYF
13,TRBJ1-1,.,.,TRBV10-3,TGTGCCATCAACCAGGGACTCAGGGCTGAAGCTTTCTTT,CAINQGLRAEAFF
15,TRBJ2-3,TRBD1,.,TRBV5-1,TGCGCCAGCAGCCTCAGGGGGCTTGGCACAGATACGCAGTATTTT,CASSLRGLGTDTQYF
15,TRBJ1-1,.,.,TRBV5-1,TGCGCCAGCAGCTTGGCTAGGGGAGGGAGGACTGAAGCTTTCTTT,CASSLARGGRTEAFF
14,TRBJ1-1,.,.,TRBV5-1,TGCGCCAGCAGCGTATCGACGGGGAACACTGAAGCTTTCTTT,CASSVSTGNTEAFF
13,TRBJ1-5,.,.,TRBV2,TGTGCCAGCAGTCAGGGGAACAATCAGCCCCAGCATTTT,CASSQGNNQPQHF
13,TRBJ1-1,TRBD1,.,TRBV2,TGTGCCAGCAGTATACAGGGGTACACTGAAGCTTTCTTT,CASSIQGYTEAFF
13,TRBJ1-1,.,.,TRBV7-3,TGTGCCAGCAGAACAGCTCCGGACACTGAAGCTTTCTTT,CASRTAPDTEAFF
14,TRBJ2-1,TRBD2,.,TRBV18,TGTGCCAGCTTCTCCAGCGGGAGGGCCAATGAGCAGTTCTTC,CASFSSGRANEQFF
17,TRBJ2-5,TRBD1,.,TRBV7-2,TGTGCCAGCAGCTCGACAGGGGGCCTGGCGTATCAAGAGACCCAGTACTTC,CASSSTGGLAYQETQYF
16,TRBJ2-7,TRBD2,.,TRBV5-4,TGTGCCAGCAGCTTAGGGACTAGCGGGAGCAGTGGCGAGCAGTACTTC,CASSLGTSGSSGEQYF
13,TRBJ1-1,.,few,TRBV18,TGTGCCAGCTCACCAGGCCTGAACACTGAAGCTTTCTTT,CASSPGLNTEAFF
17,TRBJ2-7,TRBD1,once,TRBV7-2,TGTGCCAGCAGCTCCTCCCCCGGTCGGGACAGGTCCCACGAGCAGTACTTC,CASSSSPGRDRSHEQYF
18,TRBJ2-2,TRBD1,.,TRBV4-2,TGTGCCAGCAGTCCCCGAGTAGGGGACAGGGGTGTCGGCGGGGAGCTGTTTTTT,CASSPRVGDRGVGGELFF
15,TRBJ2-7,TRBD2,.,TRBV7-2,TGTGCCAGCAGCCCGCGACTAGCGGGGGTTTACGAGCAGTACTTC,CASSPRLAGVYEQYF
13,TRBJ2-5,TRBD2,.,TRBV9,TGTGCCAGCACTGCGGGGGACCAAGAGACCCAGTACTTC,CASTAGDQETQYF
15,TRBJ2-7,TRBD1,.,TRBV2,TGTGCCAGCAGTCTATTAGGACAGGGACGCCAAGAGCAGTACTTC,CASSLLGQGRQEQYF
14,TRBJ1-6,.,.,TRBV6-1,TGTGCCAGCAAGATAGCGGGGGAGAATTCACCCCTCCACTTT,CASKIAGENSPLHF